This T cell receptor (beta chain) originates from a study of long-term antiretroviral therapy in people with HIV. Study-wide context: Samples from the earliest time points predate the 2015 immediate-ART recommendation by about a decade.

The study, taken as a whole, reports: Clones that had undergone expansion before ART prevailed in the repertoire throughout all time points.

The assay, immunoSEQ v3.0, was run at survey level. The data were produced by immunoSEQ multiplex PCR, yet TCRdb's version contains in-frame clones alone and is incomplete. In the table there are approximately 33,000 clones, roughly four fifths of which are singletons. As concerns this clone: Antigen specificity is unknown.

Cryopreserved PBMC samples of roughly 0.95-10 million cells were used for DNA extraction. The CDR3 totals 16 residues. V dropped 4 bases and J dropped 4; count of bases not matched to a gene: 11. CDR1 and CDR2 (germline): MNHNY, SVGAGI (reference sequence). The material sequenced was unsorted PBMCs, taken 0.4 years before starting antiretroviral therapy. This TCR derives from a man between 18 and 29 years old with HIV. The chain carries TRBV6-6 and TRBJ2-7, with 9 bases matching TRBD2. CDR3 bases: TGTGCCAGCAGTTCCCTAGCGGGAACACTCGGATACGAGCAGTACTTC. Translation gives CASSSLAGTLGYEQYF.